This is a list of T cell receptor beta chains from one sample in a study of blood T cell repertoires in COVID-19. Measured with immunoSEQ multiplex PCR; TCRdb has only the in-frame clones, and not every one. The table includes 250,000 to 350,000 clones, roughly 87% detected once. Sequenced sample: peripheral blood. The receptor source for this set is a woman aged 45-59 years who had recovered from COVID-19. The conserved cysteine and the conserved F or W are not part of the CDR3 here. Where a row states a size, it is once, few, many or the class of an expanded clone; other rows omit it.

J | V | size | CDR3
TRBJ2-7 | TRBV19 | . | ASSTSRGQGGLREQY
TRBJ1-1 | TRBV6-6 | . | ASSTQGIGNTEAF
TRBJ2-7 | TRBV18 | . | ASSPRVTSYEQY
TRBJ2-1 | TRBV20-1 | once | SASAGLAAYNEQF
TRBJ2-6 | TRBV4-2 | . | ASSLQPGLLGSGANVLT
TRBJ1-1 | TRBV19 | . | ASSASRGRLNTEAF
TRBJ1-1 | TRBV18 | . | ASSASGTGGTEAF
TRBJ1-4 | TRBV12-3/TRBV12-4 | . | ASSLPPGEKLF
TRBJ1-5 | TRBV28 | once | ASSLVGRGGGNQPQH
TRBJ1-5 | TRBV6-5 | . | ASSSERTRPQH
TRBJ2-5 | TRBV11-2 | . | ASSIRGQGGGETQY
TRBJ2-3 | TRBV28 | . | ASTPQGTTDTQY